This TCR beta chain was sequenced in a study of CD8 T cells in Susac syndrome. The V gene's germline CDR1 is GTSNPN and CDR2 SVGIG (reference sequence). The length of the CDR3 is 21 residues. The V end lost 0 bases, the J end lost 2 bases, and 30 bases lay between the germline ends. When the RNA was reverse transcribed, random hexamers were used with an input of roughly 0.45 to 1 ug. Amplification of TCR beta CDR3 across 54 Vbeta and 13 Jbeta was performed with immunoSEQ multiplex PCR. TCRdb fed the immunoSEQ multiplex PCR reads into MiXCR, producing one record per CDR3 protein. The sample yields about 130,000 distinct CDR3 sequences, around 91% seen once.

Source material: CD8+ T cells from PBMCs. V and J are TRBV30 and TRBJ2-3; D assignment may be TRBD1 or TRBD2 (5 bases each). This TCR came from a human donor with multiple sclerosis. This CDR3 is CAWSVLRFQGVKGLDTDTQYF. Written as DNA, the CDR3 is TGTGCCTGGAGTGTACTTCGCTTCCAGGGAGTCAAAGGGTTGGACACAGATACGCAGTATTTT.